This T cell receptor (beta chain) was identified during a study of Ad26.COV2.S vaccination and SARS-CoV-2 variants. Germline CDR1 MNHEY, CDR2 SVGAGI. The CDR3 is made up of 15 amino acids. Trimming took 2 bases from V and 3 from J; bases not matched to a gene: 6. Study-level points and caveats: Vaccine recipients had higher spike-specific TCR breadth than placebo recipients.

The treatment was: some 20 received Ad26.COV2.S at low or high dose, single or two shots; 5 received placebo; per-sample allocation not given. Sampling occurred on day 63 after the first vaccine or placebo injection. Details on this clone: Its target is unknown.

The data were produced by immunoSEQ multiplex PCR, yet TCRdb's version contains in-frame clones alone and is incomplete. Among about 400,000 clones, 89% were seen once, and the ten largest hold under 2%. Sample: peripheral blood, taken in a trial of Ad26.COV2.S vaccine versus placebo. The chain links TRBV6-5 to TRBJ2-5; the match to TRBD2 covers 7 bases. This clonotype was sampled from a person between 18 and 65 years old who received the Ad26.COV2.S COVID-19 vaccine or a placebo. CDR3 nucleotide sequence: TGTGCCAGCAGTTACGGCGCGGGGGTGAAAGAGACCCAGTACTTC. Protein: CASSYGAGVKETQYF.